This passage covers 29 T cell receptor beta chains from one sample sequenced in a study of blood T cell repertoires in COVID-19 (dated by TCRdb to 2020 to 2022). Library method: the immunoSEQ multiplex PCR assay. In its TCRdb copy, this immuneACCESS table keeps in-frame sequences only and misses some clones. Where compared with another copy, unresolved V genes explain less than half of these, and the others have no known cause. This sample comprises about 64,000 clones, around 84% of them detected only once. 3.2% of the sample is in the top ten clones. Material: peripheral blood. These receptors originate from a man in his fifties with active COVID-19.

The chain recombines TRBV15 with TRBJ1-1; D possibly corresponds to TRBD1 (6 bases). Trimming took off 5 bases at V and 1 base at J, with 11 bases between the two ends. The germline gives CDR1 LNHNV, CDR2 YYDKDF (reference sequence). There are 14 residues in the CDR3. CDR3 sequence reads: CATSLRTENTEAFF. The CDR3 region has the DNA TGTGCCACCAGCTTAAGGACAGAGAACACTGAAGCTTTCTTT.

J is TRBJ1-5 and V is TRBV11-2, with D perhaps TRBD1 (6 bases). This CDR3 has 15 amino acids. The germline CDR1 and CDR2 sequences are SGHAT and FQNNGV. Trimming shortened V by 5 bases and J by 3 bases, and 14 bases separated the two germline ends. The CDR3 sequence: CASSAGGAYNQPQHF. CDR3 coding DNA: TGTGCCAGCAGCGCCGGGGGGGCCTACAATCAGCCCCAGCATTTT.

CDR3 DNA: TGTGCCAGTAGCGGGGGACCGTACGAGCAGTACTTC. This gives the protein CASSGGPYEQYF. The chain combines TRBV19 with TRBJ2-7; maybe TRBD2 (6 bases). V was cut by 6 bases and J by 4 bases, with 10 bases left in between. CDR1 is LNHDA and CDR2 is SQIVND in the germline V gene (reference sequence). This CDR3 has 12 amino acids.

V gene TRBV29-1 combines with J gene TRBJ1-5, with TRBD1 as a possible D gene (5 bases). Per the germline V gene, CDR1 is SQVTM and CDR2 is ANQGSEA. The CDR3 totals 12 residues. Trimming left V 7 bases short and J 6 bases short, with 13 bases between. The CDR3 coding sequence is TGCAGCGGAGGGGAGGTGGGTCAGCCCCAGCATTTT. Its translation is CSGGEVGQPQHF.

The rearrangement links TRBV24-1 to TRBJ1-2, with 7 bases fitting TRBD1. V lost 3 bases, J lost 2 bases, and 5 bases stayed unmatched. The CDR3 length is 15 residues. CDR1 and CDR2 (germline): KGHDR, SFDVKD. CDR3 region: CATSDAQGRNYGYTF. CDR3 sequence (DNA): TGTGCCACCAGTGATGCACAGGGGCGGAACTATGGCTACACCTTC.

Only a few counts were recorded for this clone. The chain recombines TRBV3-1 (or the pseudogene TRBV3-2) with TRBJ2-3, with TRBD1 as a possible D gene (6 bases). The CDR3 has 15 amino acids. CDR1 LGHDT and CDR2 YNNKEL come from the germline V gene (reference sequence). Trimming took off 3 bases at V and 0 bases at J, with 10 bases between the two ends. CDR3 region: CASSQNRASTDTQYF. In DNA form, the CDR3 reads TGTGCCAGCAGCCAGAACAGGGCTAGCACAGATACGCAGTATTTT.

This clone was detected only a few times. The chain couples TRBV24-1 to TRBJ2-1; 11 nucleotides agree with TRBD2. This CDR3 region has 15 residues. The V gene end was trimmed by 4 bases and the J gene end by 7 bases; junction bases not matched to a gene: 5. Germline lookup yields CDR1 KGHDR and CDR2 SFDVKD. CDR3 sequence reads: CATSEVAGGLNEQFF. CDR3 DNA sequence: TGTGCCACCAGTGAGGTAGCGGGGGGGCTTAATGAGCAGTTCTTC.

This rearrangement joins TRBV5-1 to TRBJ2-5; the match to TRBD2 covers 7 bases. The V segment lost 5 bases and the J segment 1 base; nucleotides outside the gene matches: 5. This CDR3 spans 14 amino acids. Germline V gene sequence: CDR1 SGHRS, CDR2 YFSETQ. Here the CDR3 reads CASRPGGFQETQYF. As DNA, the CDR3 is TGCGCCAGCAGACCCGGGGGGTTCCAAGAGACCCAGTACTTC.

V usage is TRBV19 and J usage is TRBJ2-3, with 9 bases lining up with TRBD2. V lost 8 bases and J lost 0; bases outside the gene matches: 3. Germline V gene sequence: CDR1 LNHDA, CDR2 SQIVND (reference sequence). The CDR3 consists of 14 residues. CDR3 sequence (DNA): TGTGCCAGTGCTAGCGGGATCAGCACAGATACGCAGTATTTT. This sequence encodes CASASGISTDTQYF.

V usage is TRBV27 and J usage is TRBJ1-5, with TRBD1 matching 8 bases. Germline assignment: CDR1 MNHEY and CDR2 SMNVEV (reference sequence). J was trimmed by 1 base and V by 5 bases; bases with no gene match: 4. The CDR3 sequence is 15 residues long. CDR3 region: CASSPDRASNQPQHF. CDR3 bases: TGTGCCAGCAGTCCGGACAGGGCGAGCAATCAGCCCCAGCATTTT.

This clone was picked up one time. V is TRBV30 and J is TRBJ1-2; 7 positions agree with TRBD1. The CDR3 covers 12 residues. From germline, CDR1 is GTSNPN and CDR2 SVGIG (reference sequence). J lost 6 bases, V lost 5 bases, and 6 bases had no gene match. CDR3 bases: TGTGCCTGGGCAACAGGGGTGGATGGCTACACCTTC. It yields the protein CAWATGVDGYTF.

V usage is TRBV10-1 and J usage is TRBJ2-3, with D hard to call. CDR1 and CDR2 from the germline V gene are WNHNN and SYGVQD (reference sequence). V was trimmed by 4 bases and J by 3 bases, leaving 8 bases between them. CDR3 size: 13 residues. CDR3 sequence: CASSVSRTDTQYF. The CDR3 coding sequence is TGCGCCAGCAGTGTGTCCCGGACAGATACGCAGTATTTT.

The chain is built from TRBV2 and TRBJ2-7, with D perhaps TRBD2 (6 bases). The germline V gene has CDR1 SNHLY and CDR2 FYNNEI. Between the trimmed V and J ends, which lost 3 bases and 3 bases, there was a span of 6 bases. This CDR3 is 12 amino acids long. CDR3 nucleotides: TGTGCCAGCAGTGAGGGGGGCTACGAGCAGTACTTC. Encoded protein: CASSEGGYEQYF.

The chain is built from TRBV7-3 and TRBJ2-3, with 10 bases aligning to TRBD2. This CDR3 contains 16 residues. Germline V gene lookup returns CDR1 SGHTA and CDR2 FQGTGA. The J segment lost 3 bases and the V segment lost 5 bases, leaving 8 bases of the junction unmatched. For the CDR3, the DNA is TGTGCCAGCAGCCCCTGGGCTAGCGGGAGTACAGATACGCAGTATTTT. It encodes CASSPWASGSTDTQYF.

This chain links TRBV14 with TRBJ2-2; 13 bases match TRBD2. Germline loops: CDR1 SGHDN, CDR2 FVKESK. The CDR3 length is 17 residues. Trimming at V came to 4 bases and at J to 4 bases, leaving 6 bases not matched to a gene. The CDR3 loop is CASSPGLAGVSTGELFF. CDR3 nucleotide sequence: TGTGCCAGCAGCCCCGGACTAGCGGGGGTAAGCACCGGGGAGCTGTTTTTT.

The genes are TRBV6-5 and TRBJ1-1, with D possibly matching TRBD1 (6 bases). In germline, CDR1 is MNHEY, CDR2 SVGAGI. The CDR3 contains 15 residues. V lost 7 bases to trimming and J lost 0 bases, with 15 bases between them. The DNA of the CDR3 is TGTGCCAGCAACCCCCTGGACAGACTGAACACTGAAGCTTTCTTT. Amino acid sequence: CASNPLDRLNTEAFF.

CDR3 sequence: CARSPGGGGVSSGANVLTF. In nucleotides, the CDR3 is TGTGCCAGAAGCCCCGGGGGAGGGGGTGTCAGCTCTGGGGCCAACGTCCTGACTTTC. This rearrangement joins TRBV5-3 to TRBJ2-6, with a tentative D call TRBD2 (7 bases). TRBV5-3 falls under the ORF class, with uncertain function. Trimming cost V 4 bases and J 0 bases, with 20 bases left between them. The CDR3 is 19 amino acids.

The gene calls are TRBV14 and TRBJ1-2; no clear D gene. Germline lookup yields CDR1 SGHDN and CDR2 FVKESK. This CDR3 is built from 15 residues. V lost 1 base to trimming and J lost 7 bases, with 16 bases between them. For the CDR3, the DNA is TGTGCCAGCAGCCAAGTGGCCAGTCAGTCTAGTGGCTACACCTTC. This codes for CASSQVASQSSGYTF.

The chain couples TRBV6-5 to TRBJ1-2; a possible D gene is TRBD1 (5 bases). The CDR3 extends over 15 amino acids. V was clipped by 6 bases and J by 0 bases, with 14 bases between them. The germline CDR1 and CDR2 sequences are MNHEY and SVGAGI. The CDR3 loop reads CASSPQRGSNYGYTF. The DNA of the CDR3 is TGTGCCAGCAGCCCCCAAAGGGGATCTAACTATGGCTACACCTTC.

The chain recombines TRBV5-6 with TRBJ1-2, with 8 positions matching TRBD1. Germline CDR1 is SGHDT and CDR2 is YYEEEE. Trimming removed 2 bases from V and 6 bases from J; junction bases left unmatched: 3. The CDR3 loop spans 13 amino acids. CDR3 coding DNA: TGTGCCAGCAGCTTACCGGGACAGGATGGCTACACCTTC. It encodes CASSLPGQDGYTF.

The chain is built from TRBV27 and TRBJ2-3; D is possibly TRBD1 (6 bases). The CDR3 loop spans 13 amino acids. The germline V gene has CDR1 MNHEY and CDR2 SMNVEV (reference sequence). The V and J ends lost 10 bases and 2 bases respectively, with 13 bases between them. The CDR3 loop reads CAISPGDTDTQYF. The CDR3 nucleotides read TGTGCCATCTCCCCAGGGGACACAGATACGCAGTATTTT.

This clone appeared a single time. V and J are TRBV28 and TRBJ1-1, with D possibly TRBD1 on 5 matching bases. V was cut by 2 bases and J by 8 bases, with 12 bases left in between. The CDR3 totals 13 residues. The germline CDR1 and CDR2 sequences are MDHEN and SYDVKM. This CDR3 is CASSLGQGKEAFF. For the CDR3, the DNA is TGTGCCAGCAGTTTAGGGCAGGGAAAGGAAGCTTTCTTT.

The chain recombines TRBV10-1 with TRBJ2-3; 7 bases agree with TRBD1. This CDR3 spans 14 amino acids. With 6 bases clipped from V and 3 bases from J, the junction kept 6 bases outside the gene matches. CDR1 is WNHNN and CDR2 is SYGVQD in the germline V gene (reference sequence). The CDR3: CASSDRVWTDTQYF. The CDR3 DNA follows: TGCGCCAGCAGCGACAGGGTATGGACAGATACGCAGTATTTT.

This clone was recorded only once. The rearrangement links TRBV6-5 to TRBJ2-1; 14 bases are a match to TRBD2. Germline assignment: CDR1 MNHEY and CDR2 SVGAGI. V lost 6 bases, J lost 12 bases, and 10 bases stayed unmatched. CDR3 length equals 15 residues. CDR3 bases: TGTGCCAGCAGGGCCACGGGACTAGCGGGGGCAGGGCAGTTCTTC. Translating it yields CASRATGLAGAGQFF.

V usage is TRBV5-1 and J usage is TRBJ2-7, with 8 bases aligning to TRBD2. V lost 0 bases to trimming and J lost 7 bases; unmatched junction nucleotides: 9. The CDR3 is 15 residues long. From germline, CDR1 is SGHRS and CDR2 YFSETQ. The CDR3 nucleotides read TGCGCCAGCAGCTTGGTGATAGCGGGATCGGGTGAGCAGTACTTC. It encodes CASSLVIAGSGEQYF.

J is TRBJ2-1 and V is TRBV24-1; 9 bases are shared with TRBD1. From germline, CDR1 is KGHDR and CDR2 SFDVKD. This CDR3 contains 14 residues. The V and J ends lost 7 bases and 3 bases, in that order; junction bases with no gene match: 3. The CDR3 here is CATRGGQGYNEQFF. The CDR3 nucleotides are TGTGCCACCAGAGGGGGACAGGGCTACAATGAGCAGTTCTTC.

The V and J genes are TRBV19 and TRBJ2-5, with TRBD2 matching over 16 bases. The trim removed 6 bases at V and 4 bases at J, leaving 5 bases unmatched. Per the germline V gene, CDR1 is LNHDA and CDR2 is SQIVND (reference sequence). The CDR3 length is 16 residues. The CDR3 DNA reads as TGTGCCAGTAGCGCCGGGACTAGCGGGAGGGGAGAGACCCAGTACTTC. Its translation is CASSAGTSGRGETQYF.

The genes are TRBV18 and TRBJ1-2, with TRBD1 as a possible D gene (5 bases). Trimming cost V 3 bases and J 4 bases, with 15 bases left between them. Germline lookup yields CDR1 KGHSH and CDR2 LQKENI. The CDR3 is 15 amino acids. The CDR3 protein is CASSPTTGTSYGYTF. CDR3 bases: TGTGCCAGCTCACCGACGACCGGGACTTCCTATGGCTACACCTTC.

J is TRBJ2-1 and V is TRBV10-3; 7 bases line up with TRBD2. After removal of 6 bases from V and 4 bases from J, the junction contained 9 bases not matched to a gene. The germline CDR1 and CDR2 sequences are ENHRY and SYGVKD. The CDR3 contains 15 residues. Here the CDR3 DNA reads TGTGCCATCAGGGGGGGGAATCCTTTATACAATGAGCAGTTCTTC. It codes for CAIRGGNPLYNEQFF.